The clone carrying this TCR beta chain was seen once. Its antigen is not known. This sample was included in a study of T cell repertoires in cytomegalovirus infection. The overall study: The authors used CMV epitopes that were HLA-C-restricted (recently identified) and HLA-B-restricted (well studied). Public TCR beta signatures marked donors with CMV infection and the matching HLA.

The study's findings and limits: Accumulated public TCR beta family frequency recognized individuals carrying CMV together with the relevant HLA. The ex vivo response was dominated by HLA-C-restricted CMV-specific TCR beta clonotypes.

Using its own MiXCR run on the reads, TCRdb lists one record per CDR3 protein. The sample lists hundreds of thousands of distinct CDR3 sequences, 25% to 35% seen once, with 15% to 20% in the top ten. Trimming removed 7 bases from V and 6 bases from J, with 13 bases in between. The germline V gene encodes CDR1 MGHDK and CDR2 SYGVNS. This CDR3 is 13 amino acids long. The chain is built from TRBV25-1 and TRBJ2-1; tentative D call: TRBD2 (6 bases). The sample in question was cultured PBMCs, obtained from culture after CMV antigen stimulation. This receptor was taken from a human donor in good health (CMV status not recorded). Some clones in this sample may be carry-over from other donors' samples. In nucleotides, the CDR3 is TGTGCCAGCAAAGGGACTGTTAGCAATGAGCAGTTCTTC. Amino acids: CASKGTVSNEQFF.